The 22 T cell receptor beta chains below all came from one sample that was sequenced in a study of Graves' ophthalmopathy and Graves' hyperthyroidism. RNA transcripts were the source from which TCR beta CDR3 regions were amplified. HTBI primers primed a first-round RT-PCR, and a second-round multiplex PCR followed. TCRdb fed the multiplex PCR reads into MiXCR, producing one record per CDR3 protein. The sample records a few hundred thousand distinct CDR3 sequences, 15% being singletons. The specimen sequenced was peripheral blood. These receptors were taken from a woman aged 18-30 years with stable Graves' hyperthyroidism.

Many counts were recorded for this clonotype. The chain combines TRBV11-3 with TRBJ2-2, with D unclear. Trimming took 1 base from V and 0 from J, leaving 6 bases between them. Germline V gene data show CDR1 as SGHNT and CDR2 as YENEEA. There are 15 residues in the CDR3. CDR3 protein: CASSLARTNTGELFF. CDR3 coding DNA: TGTGCCAGCAGCTTAGCACGGACGAACACCGGGGAGCTGTTTTTT.

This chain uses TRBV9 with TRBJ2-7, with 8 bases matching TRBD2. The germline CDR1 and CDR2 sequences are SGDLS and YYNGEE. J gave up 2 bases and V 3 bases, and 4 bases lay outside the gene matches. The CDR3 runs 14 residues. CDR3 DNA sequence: TGTGCCAGCAGCGCTCGCGGGGGGCCCTACGAGCAGTACTTC. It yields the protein CASSARGGPYEQYF.

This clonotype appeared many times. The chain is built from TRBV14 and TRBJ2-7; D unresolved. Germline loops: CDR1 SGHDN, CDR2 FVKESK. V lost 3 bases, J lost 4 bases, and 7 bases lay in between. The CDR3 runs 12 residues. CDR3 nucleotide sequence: TGTGCCAGCAGCCATTTGGGGTACGAGCAGTACTTC. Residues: CASSHLGYEQYF.

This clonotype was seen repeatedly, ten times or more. The CDR3 is CATSASYEQYF. The CDR3, as DNA: TGTGCCACCAGTGCCTCCTACGAGCAGTACTTC. The chain joins TRBV24-1 to TRBJ2-7; no reliable D call. The CDR3 spans 11 residues. Germline CDR1 reads KGHDR; CDR2 reads SFDVKD. V was cut by 5 bases and J by 0 bases, with 1 base left in between.

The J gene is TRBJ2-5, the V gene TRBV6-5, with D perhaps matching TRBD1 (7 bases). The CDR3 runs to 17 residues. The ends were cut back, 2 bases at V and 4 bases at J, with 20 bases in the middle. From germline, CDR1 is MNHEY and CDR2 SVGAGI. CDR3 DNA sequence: TGTGCCAGCAGTTACGGGACAGTCGCGGGGTCCGGAGAGACCCAGTACTTC. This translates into CASSYGTVAGSGETQYF.

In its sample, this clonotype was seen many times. Written as DNA, the CDR3 is TGTGCCAGCAGTTACTCGCCCACGACTAGGTTAACGCAGTACTTC. This gives the protein CASSYSPTTRLTQYF. The chain joins TRBV6-5 to TRBJ2-5; possible D gene TRBD2, 6 bases. CDR1 and CDR2 from the germline V gene are MNHEY and SVGAGI. The CDR3 is 15 amino acids. Trimming removed 0 bases at V and 11 bases at J, with 19 bases between.

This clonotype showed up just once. Here the CDR3 reads CASRWTGMGEQYF. The DNA for the CDR3 is TGTGCCAGCAGATGGACAGGGATGGGCGAGCAGTACTTC. V is TRBV12-3 or TRBV12-4 and J is TRBJ2-7; 8 nucleotides line up with TRBD1. V shed 6 bases, J shed 6 bases, and the junction held 7 bases outside the gene matches. CDR3 length: 13 amino acids.

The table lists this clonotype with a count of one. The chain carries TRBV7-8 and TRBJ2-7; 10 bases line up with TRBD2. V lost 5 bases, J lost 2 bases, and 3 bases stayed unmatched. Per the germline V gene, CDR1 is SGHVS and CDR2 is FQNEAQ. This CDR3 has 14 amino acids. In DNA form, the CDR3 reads TGTGCCAGCAGCCCACTAGCGGGAACCTACGAGCAGTACTTC. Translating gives CASSPLAGTYEQYF.

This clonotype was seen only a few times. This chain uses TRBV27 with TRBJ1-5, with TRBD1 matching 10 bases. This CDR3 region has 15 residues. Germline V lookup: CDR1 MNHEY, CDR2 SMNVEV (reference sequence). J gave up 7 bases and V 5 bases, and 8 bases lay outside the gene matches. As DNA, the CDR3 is TGTGCCAGCAGTCCCGGGACAGGGGCTAGACAGCCCCAGCATTTT. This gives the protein CASSPGTGARQPQHF.

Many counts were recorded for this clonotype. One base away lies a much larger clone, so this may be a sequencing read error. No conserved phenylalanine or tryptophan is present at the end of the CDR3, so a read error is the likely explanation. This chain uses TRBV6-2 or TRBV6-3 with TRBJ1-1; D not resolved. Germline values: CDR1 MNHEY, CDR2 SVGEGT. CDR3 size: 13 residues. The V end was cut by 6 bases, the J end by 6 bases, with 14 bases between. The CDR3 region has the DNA TGTGCCAGCAGCCCCCAAGAGGCGGCTGAAGCTTTCTCT. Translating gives CASSPQEAAEAFS.

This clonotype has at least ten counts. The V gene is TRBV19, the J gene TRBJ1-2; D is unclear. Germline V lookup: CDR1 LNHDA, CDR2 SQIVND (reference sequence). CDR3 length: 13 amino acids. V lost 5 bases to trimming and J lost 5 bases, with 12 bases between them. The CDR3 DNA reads TGTGCCAGTAGTCCGGCAGGCGAATATGGCTACACCTTC. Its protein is CASSPAGEYGYTF.

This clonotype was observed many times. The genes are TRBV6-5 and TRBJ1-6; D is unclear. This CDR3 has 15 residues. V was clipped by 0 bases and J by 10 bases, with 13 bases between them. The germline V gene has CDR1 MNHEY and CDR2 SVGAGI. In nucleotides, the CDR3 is TGTGCCAGCAGTTACTCGTCTGGGGATGAATCACCCCTCCACTTT. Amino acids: CASSYSSGDESPLHF.

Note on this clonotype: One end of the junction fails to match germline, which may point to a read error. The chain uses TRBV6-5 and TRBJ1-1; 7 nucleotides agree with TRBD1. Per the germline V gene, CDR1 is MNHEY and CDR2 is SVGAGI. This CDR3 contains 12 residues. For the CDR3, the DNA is TGTGCCAGCAGTTACCTGGGACAGCAAGCTTCCTTT. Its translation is CASSYLGQQASF.

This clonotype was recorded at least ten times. The CDR3 here is CASSLIGGTLEQYF. The CDR3 DNA is TGTGCCAGCAGTTTGATAGGTGGGACTCTGGAGCAGTACTTC. The chain combines TRBV12-3 or TRBV12-4 with TRBJ2-7; a possible D gene is TRBD2 (6 bases). V lost 3 bases, J lost 7 bases, and 16 bases lay in between. CDR3 size: 14 residues.

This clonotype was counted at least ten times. The CDR3 coding sequence is TGCGCCAGCAGTGCTGGACCCGGCTCACCCCTCCACTTT. Translated, it gives CASSAGPGSPLHF. The chain joins TRBV10-1 to TRBJ1-6; no clear D gene. CDR3 size: 13 residues. Trimming left V 4 bases short and J 10 bases short, with 11 bases between. Germline V gives CDR1 WNHNN, CDR2 SYGVQD (reference sequence).

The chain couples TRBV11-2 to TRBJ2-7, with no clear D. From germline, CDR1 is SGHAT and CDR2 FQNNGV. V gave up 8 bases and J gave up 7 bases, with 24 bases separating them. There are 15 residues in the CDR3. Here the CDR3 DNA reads TGTGCCAGCTCACCACCTTACGGCGGCCGGCTGGAGCAGTACTTC. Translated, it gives CASSPPYGGRLEQYF.

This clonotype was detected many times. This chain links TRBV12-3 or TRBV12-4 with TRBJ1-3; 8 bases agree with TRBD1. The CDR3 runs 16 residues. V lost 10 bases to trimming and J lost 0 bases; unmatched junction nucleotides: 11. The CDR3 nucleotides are TGTGCCACCCTGGGGACAGGCCGCGACTCTGGAAACACCATATATTTT. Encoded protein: CATLGTGRDSGNTIYF.

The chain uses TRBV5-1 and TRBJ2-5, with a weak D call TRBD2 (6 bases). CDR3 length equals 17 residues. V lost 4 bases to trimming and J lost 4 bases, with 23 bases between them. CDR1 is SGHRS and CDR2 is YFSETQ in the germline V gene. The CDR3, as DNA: TGCGCCAGCAGCGGGGGGTTGCTTGGACGCCTGGGAGAGACCCAGTACTTC. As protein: CASSGGLLGRLGETQYF. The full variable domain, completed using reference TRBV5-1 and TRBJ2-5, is KAGVTQTPRYLIKTRGQQVTLSCSPISGHRSVSWYQQTPGQGLQFLFEYFSETQRNKGNFPGRFSGRQFSNSRSEMNVSTLELGDSALYLCASSGGLLGRLGETQYFGPGTRLLVL.

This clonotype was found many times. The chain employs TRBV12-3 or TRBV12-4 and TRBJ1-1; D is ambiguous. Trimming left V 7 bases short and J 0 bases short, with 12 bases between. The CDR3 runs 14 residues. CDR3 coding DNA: TGTGCCAGCACCAATGGACTGATGAACACTGAAGCTTTCTTT. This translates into CASTNGLMNTEAFF.

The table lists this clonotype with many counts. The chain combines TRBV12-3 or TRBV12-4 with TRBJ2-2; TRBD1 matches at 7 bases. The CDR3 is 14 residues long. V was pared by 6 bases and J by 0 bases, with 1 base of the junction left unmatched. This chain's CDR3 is CASRGQPNTGELFF. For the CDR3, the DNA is TGTGCCAGCAGGGGACAGCCGAACACCGGGGAGCTGTTTTTT.

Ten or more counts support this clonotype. CDR3 loop: CSAIGQEETQYF. The CDR3 DNA is TGCAGTGCTATAGGTCAGGAAGAGACCCAGTACTTC. The rearrangement links TRBV20-1 to TRBJ2-5; the D is unclear. Germline CDR1 and CDR2: DFQATT and SNEGSKA (reference sequence). The CDR3 totals 12 residues. Trimming shortened V by 4 bases and J by 3 bases, and 9 bases separated the two germline ends.

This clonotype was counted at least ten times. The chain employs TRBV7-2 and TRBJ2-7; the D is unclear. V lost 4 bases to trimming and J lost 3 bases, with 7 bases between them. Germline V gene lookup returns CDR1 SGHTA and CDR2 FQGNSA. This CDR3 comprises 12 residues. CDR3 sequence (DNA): TGTGCCAGCAGCTCGTCTGGCTACGAGCAGTACTTC. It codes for CASSSSGYEQYF.